Listed here are 24 T cell receptor beta chains from one sample, sequenced in a study of early T cells in non-severe SARS-CoV-2 infection. TCRdb passed the 5' RACE reads through MiXCR, listing each CDR3 protein once. The profile covers 80,000 or so distinct CDR3 sequences, with around 11% appearing a single time and more than 10% taken by the ten largest. Specimen: whole blood, collected at baseline. The receptors come from an adult who was a healthcare worker with PCR-confirmed SARS-CoV-2 infection or an uninfected control (not recorded which).

The chain carries TRBV6-6 and TRBJ2-2; 10 nucleotides align to TRBD2. V shed 6 bases and J 1 base; nucleotides not matched to a gene: 2. The CDR3 has 15 amino acids. CDR1 and CDR2 (germline): MNHNY, SVGAGI (reference sequence). As DNA, the CDR3 is TGTGCCAGCAGAGGACTAGCGGTGAACACCGGGGAGCTGTTTTTT. It encodes CASRGLAVNTGELFF.

In this sample, this clonotype is medium-sized. The chain employs TRBV7-2 and TRBJ1-5; no clear D gene. Germline V gives CDR1 SGHTA, CDR2 FQGNSA. The CDR3 loop spans 13 amino acids. The V end lost 1 base, the J end lost 6 bases, and 7 bases lay between the germline ends. The CDR3 nucleotides are TGTGCCAGCAGCTTAGACGCGGCTCAGCCCCAGCATTTT. It translates to CASSLDAAQPQHF.

This chain connects TRBV5-1 to TRBJ2-2, with D uncertain. From germline, CDR1 is SGHRS and CDR2 YFSETQ. V was pared by 1 base and J by 0 bases, with 7 bases between. The length of the CDR3 is 15 residues. CDR3 residues: CASSLSATNTGELFF. CDR3 sequence (DNA): TGCGCCAGCAGCTTGTCAGCCACGAACACCGGGGAGCTGTTTTTT.

This sequence joins TRBV28 and TRBJ1-1; the D is unclear. Germline values: CDR1 MDHEN, CDR2 SYDVKM. V was clipped by 8 bases and J by 2 bases, with 15 bases between them. The CDR3 loop spans 14 amino acids. The chain's CDR3 is CASSMAGENTEAFF. For the CDR3, the DNA is TGTGCCAGCTCTATGGCGGGCGAAAACACTGAAGCTTTCTTT.

This clonotype occurred a few times. The chain combines TRBV12-3 or TRBV12-4 with TRBJ1-6; a weak D match, TRBD1 (5 bases). The CDR3 loop spans 14 amino acids. V lost 6 bases, J lost 9 bases, and 15 bases lay in between. CDR3: CASRPSGGASPLHF. The CDR3 bases are TGTGCCAGCAGGCCCAGTGGAGGGGCTTCACCCCTCCACTTT.

This clonotype was counted ten times or more. The chain has TRBV27 and TRBJ1-5; D may be TRBD1 (5 bases). This CDR3 region has 15 residues. Germline CDR1 is MNHEY and CDR2 is SMNVEV (reference sequence). Trimming cost V 5 bases and J 2 bases, with 13 bases left between them. DNA of the CDR3: TGTGCCAGCAGTGGGACCTTTTACGGCAATCAGCCCCAGCATTTT. This translates into CASSGTFYGNQPQHF.

This clonotype was found many times. As DNA, the CDR3 is TGTGCCAGCAGCTTAGGGTTTACCGCGGAAACTGATACGCAGTATTTT. Encoded protein: CASSLGFTAETDTQYF. The genes are TRBV7-8 and TRBJ2-3; no clear D. The CDR3 runs 16 residues. Germline loops: CDR1 SGHVS, CDR2 FQNEAQ. Between the trimmed V and J ends, which lost 1 base and 6 bases, there was a span of 17 bases.

In its sample, this clonotype was seen a few times. The J gene is TRBJ1-6, the V gene TRBV28; D might be TRBD1 (6 bases). Trimming pared 3 bases from V and 13 bases from J, leaving 25 bases between. Per germline, CDR1 MDHEN and CDR2 SYDVKM. The CDR3 covers 17 residues. The CDR3 loop is CASSFGLWDKSRRPLHF. CDR3 nucleotide sequence: TGTGCCAGCAGTTTCGGGTTGTGGGACAAGTCAAGGCGTCCCCTCCACTTT.

This clonotype was found a few times. The CDR3 here is CASSRDSLSPGANVLTF. In DNA form, the CDR3 reads TGCGCCAGCAGCCGGGACAGCCTAAGCCCTGGGGCCAACGTCCTGACTTTC. The chain joins TRBV5-1 to TRBJ2-6; 7 bases are a match to TRBD1. The CDR3 has 17 residues. Germline V CDR1 and CDR2: SGHRS, YFSETQ. Germline trimming cut 4 bases from V and 2 bases from J; bases unmatched to any gene: 9.

This clonotype has a count of ten or more. The chain is built from TRBV7-2 and TRBJ1-5; D call uncertain. This CDR3 contains 15 residues. Germline V gene sequence: CDR1 SGHTA, CDR2 FQGNSA. Between the trimmed V and J ends, which lost 1 base and 1 base, there was a span of 8 bases. CDR3 DNA: TGTGCCAGCAGCTTAGACTATGGCAGCAATCAGCCCCAGCATTTT. Translated, it gives CASSLDYGSNQPQHF.

This clonotype has at least ten counts. The rearrangement links TRBV29-1 to TRBJ1-1; TRBD1 agrees at 7 bases. The germline V gene encodes CDR1 SQVTM and CDR2 ANQGSEA. The CDR3 runs 12 residues. The CDR3 loop is CTYRGMNTEAFF. CDR3 DNA: TGCACCTACAGGGGAATGAACACTGAAGCTTTCTTT.

The CDR3 DNA reads as TGTGCCAGCACCATACGCGGGGGTTTTGGCACAGATACGCAGTATTTT. Translating gives CASTIRGGFGTDTQYF. V usage is TRBV28 and J usage is TRBJ2-3, with 7 bases that match TRBD2. The V and J ends lost 7 bases and 1 base, in that order; junction bases with no gene match: 11. Germline V gene sequence: CDR1 MDHEN, CDR2 SYDVKM. This CDR3 is 16 amino acids long.

Judged by abundance, this clonotype is large. The genes are TRBV11-2 and TRBJ2-5; 8 bases match TRBD2. There are 14 residues in the CDR3. V lost 5 bases, J lost 0 bases, and 2 bases stayed unmatched. Germline-derived CDR1 and CDR2 are SGHAT and FQNNGV. The CDR3 is CASSREGHQETQYF. The CDR3 DNA reads TGTGCCAGCAGCCGGGAGGGACACCAAGAGACCCAGTACTTC.

This clonotype was found a few times. The chain carries TRBV11-2 and TRBJ1-1; D may be TRBD1 (5 bases). V was cut by 4 bases and J by 6 bases, with 12 bases left in between. This CDR3 is built from 13 residues. The germline V gene has CDR1 SGHAT and CDR2 FQNNGV. The CDR3: CASSSDTGPEAFF. Here the CDR3 DNA reads TGTGCCAGCAGCTCGGACACGGGCCCTGAAGCTTTCTTT. Full variable domain (remainder filled in from reference TRBV11-2 and TRBJ1-1): EAGVAQSPRYKIIEKRQSVAFWCNPISGHATLYWYQQILGQGPKLLIQFQNNGVVDDSQLPKDRFSAERLKGVDSTLKIQPAKLEDSAVYLCASSSDTGPEAFFGQGTRLTVV.

For the CDR3, the DNA is TGCGCCAGCAGACCAGCGAGGGGAGCTGGAAACACCATATATTTT. Amino acids: CASRPARGAGNTIYF. This chain uses TRBV5-1 with TRBJ1-3; D may be TRBD1 (5 bases). Germline-derived CDR1 and CDR2 are SGHRS and YFSETQ. CDR3 length: 15 amino acids. Trimming took off 5 bases at V and 2 bases at J, with 14 bases between the two ends.

There are many counts of this clonotype. V and J are TRBV9 and TRBJ2-7, with D maybe TRBD1 (5 bases). This CDR3 contains 14 residues. V was shortened by 4 bases and J by 2 bases, with 13 bases between the two germline ends. Germline-derived CDR1 and CDR2 are SGDLS and YYNGEE. The CDR3 loop reads CASSPPGPPYEQYF. For the CDR3, the DNA is TGTGCCAGCAGCCCACCAGGGCCGCCCTACGAGCAGTACTTC.

The chain carries TRBV29-1 and TRBJ2-3, with D perhaps matching TRBD1 (6 bases). This CDR3 spans 12 amino acids. Germline V lookup: CDR1 SQVTM, CDR2 ANQGSEA. Trimming pared 7 bases from V and 13 bases from J, leaving 21 bases between. The CDR3 loop is CSAGEARGVKYF. The CDR3 DNA reads TGCAGCGCCGGAGAGGCCAGGGGCGTAAAGTATTTT.

Many counts were recorded for this clonotype. The chain has TRBV7-2 and TRBJ2-1, with 8 positions matching TRBD2. V lost 3 bases and J lost 8; bases outside the gene matches: 9. CDR1 and CDR2 (germline): SGHTA, FQGNSA. The CDR3 is 15 residues long. CDR3 DNA: TGTGCCAGCAGCTTTTCGGGGGGGCCATACGATGAGCAGTTCTTC. Encoded protein: CASSFSGGPYDEQFF.

This clonotype was observed at least ten times. This chain connects TRBV6-5 to TRBJ1-3, with a possible D match to TRBD1 (5 bases). The CDR3 runs to 17 residues. Germline values: CDR1 MNHEY, CDR2 SVGAGI. The V end lost 0 bases, the J end lost 0 bases, and 12 bases lay between the germline ends. The CDR3 is CASSYSNQGGSGNTIYF. In DNA form, the CDR3 reads TGTGCCAGCAGTTACTCGAATCAGGGAGGCTCTGGAAACACCATATATTTT.

This clonotype was seen a handful of times. The rearrangement uses TRBV27 and TRBJ1-5; perhaps TRBD1 as D (5 bases). From germline, CDR1 is MNHEY and CDR2 SMNVEV (reference sequence). Trimming shortened V by 4 bases and J by 3 bases, and 7 bases separated the two germline ends. The CDR3 consists of 13 residues. In nucleotides, the CDR3 is TGTGCCAGCAGTTCGGGGCCCAATCAGCCCCAGCATTTT. This codes for CASSSGPNQPQHF.

The V and J genes are TRBV12-5 and TRBJ2-3; 10 bases line up with TRBD1. CDR3 length equals 15 residues. With 4 bases clipped from V and 5 bases from J, the junction kept 6 bases outside the gene matches. From germline, CDR1 is LGHNT and CDR2 FRNRAP. Here the CDR3 reads CASGYGTGVRDTQYF. In DNA, the CDR3 is TGTGCTAGTGGTTACGGGACAGGGGTGAGAGATACGCAGTATTTT.

This clonotype was counted ten times or more. This chain links TRBV6-5 with TRBJ2-3, with a weak D call TRBD1 (6 bases). Looked up from germline, CDR1 is MNHEY and CDR2 is SVGAGI. The CDR3 contains 16 residues. Trimming cost V 4 bases and J 2 bases, with 16 bases left between them. CDR3 region: CASSFSGAIYTDTQYF. As DNA, the CDR3 is TGTGCCAGCAGTTTTTCAGGGGCGATCTACACAGATACGCAGTATTTT.

This clonotype turned up a few times. The chain combines TRBV6-5 with TRBJ2-1; D gene ambiguous. CDR1 and CDR2 from the germline V gene are MNHEY and SVGAGI. The CDR3 contains 17 residues. Trimming cost V 3 bases and J 0 bases, with 15 bases left between them. The CDR3 protein is CASSYFGPVSSYNEQFF. The CDR3 DNA reads TGTGCCAGCAGTTATTTCGGACCCGTAAGCTCCTACAATGAGCAGTTCTTC.

This clonotype has only a few counts. The chain couples TRBV20-1 to TRBJ2-1; 11 nucleotides match TRBD2. CDR1 is DFQATT, CDR2 SNEGSKA, per germline (reference sequence). This CDR3 spans 18 amino acids. With V trimmed by 0 bases and J by 3 bases, 10 bases remained unmatched. The chain's CDR3 is CSARDWLSLAGDYNEQFF. The CDR3 DNA reads TGCAGTGCTAGAGATTGGCTCTCACTAGCGGGGGACTACAATGAGCAGTTCTTC.